Shown below are 20 T cell receptor beta chains from a single sample sequenced in a study of blood T cell repertoires in COVID-19. Clones were sequenced by immunoSEQ multiplex PCR, and TCRdb holds only the in-frame ones, with some missing. The sample shows under 95,000 clones, around 85% of them seen only once. The sequenced sample was peripheral blood. The receptors shown here come from a man between 65 and 79 years old with acute or convalescent COVID-19.

As for this clone: Other DNA sequences in the same sample also yield this CDR3. The V call is TRBV7-9, the J call TRBJ2-2; 7 positions agree with TRBD1. The CDR3 contains 15 residues. Per germline, CDR1 SEHNR and CDR2 FQNEAQ (reference sequence). The V gene end was trimmed by 1 base and the J gene end by 5 bases; junction bases not matched to a gene: 4. Here the CDR3 reads CASSLDRGRTGELFF. The CDR3 DNA sequence: TGTGCCAGCAGCTTAGACAGGGGACGGACCGGGGAGCTGTTTTTT.

The V gene is TRBV19, the J gene TRBJ1-5, with D unresolved. The germline gives CDR1 LNHDA, CDR2 SQIVND (reference sequence). Trimming pared 7 bases from V and 0 bases from J, leaving 7 bases between. This CDR3 region has 13 residues. CDR3 region: CASMEGSNQPQHF. CDR3 sequence (DNA): TGTGCCAGTATGGAGGGTAGCAATCAGCCCCAGCATTTT.

This clone was seen a handful of times. The chain is built from TRBV5-1 and TRBJ2-7, with D perhaps TRBD1 (5 bases). Looked up from germline, CDR1 is SGHRS and CDR2 is YFSETQ. This CDR3 region has 13 residues. Deletions cut 0 bases from V and 6 bases from J, with 10 bases between. CDR3 region: CASSLDMGREQYF. The CDR3 DNA reads as TGCGCCAGCAGCTTGGATATGGGGCGCGAGCAGTACTTC.

V is TRBV6-5 and J is TRBJ2-7; D is possibly TRBD2 (5 bases). CDR1 MNHEY and CDR2 SVGAGI come from the germline V gene. CDR3 length: 12 amino acids. V lost 5 bases to trimming and J lost 6 bases, with 11 bases between them. The CDR3 here is CASSHLASEQYV. The CDR3 nucleotides are TGTGCCAGCAGTCATCTAGCTTCCGAGCAGTACGTC.

This chain links TRBV4-1 with TRBJ1-5, with D unresolved. This CDR3 region has 15 residues. Germline V lookup: CDR1 MGHRA, CDR2 YSYEKL. The germline V and J ends were trimmed by 0 bases and 5 bases, with 11 bases remaining between them. CDR3 sequence reads: CASSQDNIADQPQHF. In nucleotides, the CDR3 is TGCGCCAGCAGCCAAGATAACATTGCCGATCAGCCCCAGCATTTT.

The chain uses TRBV9 and TRBJ2-5; 13 bases agree with TRBD2. Trimming removed 0 bases from V and 2 bases from J; junction bases left unmatched: 4. Germline assignment: CDR1 SGDLS and CDR2 YYNGEE. The CDR3 has 17 amino acids. CDR3 nucleotides: TGTGCCAGCAGCGTAGCTACTAGCGGGGGGGTTCAAGAGACCCAGTACTTC. It is translated as CASSVATSGGVQETQYF.

V and J are TRBV5-6 and TRBJ2-5, with D perhaps TRBD2 (6 bases). V shed 1 base and J shed 2 bases, with 9 bases lying between them. This CDR3 has 14 residues. CDR1 is SGHDT and CDR2 is YYEEEE in the germline V gene. CDR3 sequence: CASSLIAGQETQYF. CDR3 DNA sequence: TGTGCCAGCAGCTTGATCGCGGGACAAGAGACCCAGTACTTC.

The J gene is TRBJ1-2, the V gene TRBV11-2; 11 nucleotides line up with TRBD1. The CDR3 has 16 residues. V trimming: 5 bases; J trimming: 5 bases; junction bases outside the gene matches: 10. Germline CDR1 SGHAT, CDR2 FQNNGV. The DNA for the CDR3 is TGTGCCAGCAGCCCAAGGACAGGGGGCATTGGTTATGGCTACACCTTC. Its translation is CASSPRTGGIGYGYTF.

The chain combines TRBV5-4 with TRBJ1-6, with D possibly being TRBD1 (6 bases). V lost 0 bases and J 1 base, leaving 11 bases between the germline ends. The CDR3 length is 17 residues. The germline V gene encodes CDR1 SGHNT and CDR2 YYREEE (reference sequence). CDR3 amino acids: CASSLEAGASYNSPLHF. The CDR3, as DNA: TGTGCCAGCAGCTTGGAGGCAGGGGCTTCCTATAATTCACCCCTCCACTTT.

The V and J genes are TRBV7-3 and TRBJ2-7; 9 nucleotides match TRBD1. The CDR3 has 13 amino acids. Per the germline V gene, CDR1 is SGHTA and CDR2 is FQGTGA. The trim removed 5 bases at V and 6 bases at J, leaving 5 bases unmatched. The CDR3 region has the DNA TGTGCCAGCAGCACCAAGACAGGGGGCGAGCAGTACTTC. Its translation is CASSTKTGGEQYF.

V gene TRBV7-6 combines with J gene TRBJ2-2; 7 nucleotides align to TRBD1. Trimming cost V 5 bases and J 6 bases; bases outside gene matches: 12. The CDR3 has 16 residues. The germline gives CDR1 SGHVS, CDR2 FNYEAQ. The CDR3 DNA reads as TGTGCCAGCAGCCTCCGACAGGGAAGAGGGGCCGGGGAGCTGTTTTTT. Its translation is CASSLRQGRGAGELFF.

This clone was observed a few times. V usage is TRBV12-3 or TRBV12-4 and J usage is TRBJ2-5; D not resolved. This CDR3 region has 11 residues. V dropped 4 bases and J dropped 4 bases, with 4 bases sitting between them. CDR3: CASSYGETQYF. The CDR3 nucleotides are TGTGCCAGCAGTTACGGAGAGACCCAGTACTTC.

This sequence joins TRBV7-9 and TRBJ1-6; D possibly corresponds to TRBD1 (6 bases). Germline V gene data show CDR1 as SEHNR and CDR2 as FQNEAQ (reference sequence). The V end was cut by 1 base, the J end by 7 bases, with 11 bases between. The CDR3 length is 15 residues. CDR3 coding DNA: TGTGCCAGCAGCTTAGTTGGACAGTCAAATTCACCCCTCCACTTT. Translating gives CASSLVGQSNSPLHF.

The chain links TRBV19 to TRBJ1-4; TRBD1 is a possible D gene (6 bases). The germline V gene has CDR1 LNHDA and CDR2 SQIVND (reference sequence). V dropped 5 bases and J dropped 2 bases, with 18 bases sitting between them. This CDR3 region has 17 residues. The CDR3 loop is CASSGGATRGTNEKLFF. Written as DNA, the CDR3 is TGTGCCAGTAGTGGGGGCGCGACCAGGGGTACTAATGAAAAACTGTTTTTT.

V is TRBV20-1 and J is TRBJ1-2; D not certain. CDR3 length: 9 residues. From germline, CDR1 is DFQATT and CDR2 SNEGSKA (reference sequence). The V and J ends lost 5 bases and 8 bases respectively, with 6 bases between them. CDR3 protein: CSASGGYTF. The CDR3 DNA is TGCAGTGCTTCGGGGGGCTACACCTTC.

V gene TRBV11-1 combines with J gene TRBJ2-3; the match to TRBD1 covers 7 bases. Unmatched junction bases numbered 3, after V lost 1 base and J lost 5 bases. Germline CDR1 is SGHAT and CDR2 is FQDESV (reference sequence). The CDR3 has 14 residues. CDR3 DNA: TGTGCCAGCAGCTTAGGTCCAGGGGGAGATACGCAGTATTTT. Translation: CASSLGPGGDTQYF. Using reference TRBV11-1 and TRBJ2-3 for the parts outside the CDR3, the full variable domain is EAEVAQSPRYKITEKSQAVAFWCDPISGHATLYWYRQILGQGPELLVQFQDESVVDDSQLPKDRFSAERLKGVDSTLKIQPAELGDSAMYLCASSLGPGGDTQYFGPGTRLTVL.

The rearrangement uses TRBV2 and TRBJ2-7; D is possibly TRBD2 (5 bases). The CDR3 is made up of 13 amino acids. Per germline, CDR1 SNHLY and CDR2 FYNNEI. Deletions cut 6 bases from V and 0 bases from J, with 9 bases between. The CDR3: CASRPGSSYEQYF. CDR3 DNA: TGTGCCAGCAGACCTGGGAGCTCCTACGAGCAGTACTTC.

This CDR3 reads CASRTALYSPLHF. DNA for the CDR3: TGTGCCAGCAGGACAGCGCTCTATTCACCCCTCCACTTT. The V call is TRBV28, the J call TRBJ1-6; D may be TRBD1 (5 bases). With 6 bases removed from V and 8 bases from J, the gap between germline ends came to 11 bases. The CDR3 has 13 amino acids. Germline CDR1 is MDHEN and CDR2 is SYDVKM.

This sequence joins TRBV5-6 and TRBJ2-3, with 12 positions matching TRBD2. The CDR3 runs 14 residues. Germline trimming cut 4 bases from V and 9 bases from J; bases unmatched to any gene: 6. Germline CDR1 SGHDT, CDR2 YYEEEE. CDR3 in DNA: TGTGCCAGCAGCCACACTAGCGGGGGGCGCACGCAGTATTTT. Protein sequence: CASSHTSGGRTQYF.

The chain recombines TRBV10-2 with TRBJ2-5; 10 bases are shared with TRBD2. CDR1 is WSHSY, CDR2 SAAADI, per germline. The CDR3 spans 13 residues. Germline trimming cut 7 bases from V and 6 bases from J; bases unmatched to any gene: 5. The CDR3 coding sequence is TGCGCCAGCAAAGGGACTAGCGCGCAGACCCAGTACTTC. Translating gives CASKGTSAQTQYF.